Listed below are T cell receptor beta chains from one sample, sequenced in a study of shared clonotypes between healthy human individuals. The protocol was immunoSEQ multiplex PCR, while the TCRdb copy is restricted to in-frame clones and leaves out a portion. The data hold just over 2,000,000 clones, with about 95% observed a single time. Sequenced input: naive CD8+ T cells sorted from blood. These receptor sequences come from a man aged 18 to 30 in good health. Each CDR3 is given with its conserved first and last residue. D genes are given only for firm matches. Expanded clones get a size class; other rows say once, few or many, or leave the size out.

j_gene: TRBJ2-7; abundance: NA; v_gene: TRBV6-1; d_gene: NA; CDR3nt: TGTGCCAGCAGTGTAAGGGAAACCGACTACGAGCAGTACTTC; CDR3aa: CASSVRETDYEQYF
j_gene: TRBJ1-1; abundance: NA; v_gene: TRBV13; d_gene: NA; CDR3nt: TGTGCCAGCAGCTTGAGCATGAACACTGAAGCTTTCTTT; CDR3aa: CASSLSMNTEAFF
j_gene: TRBJ1-2; abundance: NA; v_gene: TRBV9; d_gene: NA; CDR3nt: TGTGCCAGCAGCGTAGCCACAGGGTCCGACTATGGCTACACCTTC; CDR3aa: CASSVATGSDYGYTF
j_gene: TRBJ1-6; abundance: NA; v_gene: TRBV21-1; d_gene: NA; CDR3nt: TGTGCCAGCAGCAAAAGGGTACCGAATTCACCCCTCCACTTT; CDR3aa: CASSKRVPNSPLHF
j_gene: TRBJ2-3; abundance: NA; v_gene: TRBV10-3; d_gene: TRBD1; CDR3nt: TGTGCCATCAGTGAAGGGACAGGGGACACAGATACGCAGTATTTT; CDR3aa: CAISEGTGDTDTQYF
j_gene: TRBJ2-1; abundance: NA; v_gene: TRBV7-7; d_gene: TRBD1; CDR3nt: TGTGCTAGCAGCGACACAGGGGGCGATGAGCAGTTCTTC; CDR3aa: CASSDTGGDEQFF
j_gene: TRBJ2-5; abundance: NA; v_gene: TRBV25-1; d_gene: NA; CDR3nt: TGTGCCAGCACCGGGAGCCAGTATGAGACCCAGTACTTC; CDR3aa: CASTGSQYETQYF
j_gene: TRBJ1-4; abundance: NA; v_gene: TRBV19; d_gene: TRBD1; CDR3nt: TGTGCCAGTAGGGGACAGGTGGAGGGTAATGAAAAACTGTTTTTT; CDR3aa: CASRGQVEGNEKLFF
j_gene: TRBJ2-7; abundance: NA; v_gene: TRBV27; d_gene: TRBD2; CDR3nt: TGTGCCAGCGGGATAGCGGGAGGACGATACGAGCAGTACTTC; CDR3aa: CASGIAGGRYEQYF
j_gene: TRBJ2-1; abundance: NA; v_gene: TRBV11-2; d_gene: TRBD2; CDR3nt: TGTGCCAGCAGACGAATAGCGGGAGAAGTATATGAGCAGTTCTTC; CDR3aa: CASRRIAGEVYEQFF
j_gene: TRBJ1-1; abundance: NA; v_gene: TRBV19; d_gene: NA; CDR3nt: TGTGCCAGTAGTATTCGGGACTGGAACACTGAAGCTTTCTTT; CDR3aa: CASSIRDWNTEAFF
j_gene: TRBJ1-2; abundance: NA; v_gene: TRBV19; d_gene: TRBD1; CDR3nt: TGTGCCAGTAGTCTTTACGGGACAGGGATAGACTATGGCTACACCTTC; CDR3aa: CASSLYGTGIDYGYTF
j_gene: TRBJ2-1; abundance: NA; v_gene: TRBV7-2; d_gene: NA; CDR3nt: TGTGCCAGCAGCTTGGGACTTTACAATGAGCAGTTCTTC; CDR3aa: CASSLGLYNEQFF
j_gene: TRBJ2-7; abundance: NA; v_gene: TRBV28; d_gene: NA; CDR3nt: TGTGCCAGCAGTTTTGAGCCCCTAGCCCCCTACGAGCAGTACTTC; CDR3aa: CASSFEPLAPYEQYF
j_gene: TRBJ2-1; abundance: NA; v_gene: TRBV9; d_gene: TRBD2; CDR3nt: TGTGCCAGCAGCTTTAGCGGGAGGGCTCACAATGAGCAGTTCTTC; CDR3aa: CASSFSGRAHNEQFF
j_gene: TRBJ2-7; abundance: NA; v_gene: TRBV13; d_gene: TRBD1; CDR3nt: TGTGCCAGCAGCTTTGTTAACCGGGACAGACCCTACGAGCAGTACTTC; CDR3aa: CASSFVNRDRPYEQYF
j_gene: TRBJ2-1; abundance: NA; v_gene: TRBV27; d_gene: TRBD2; CDR3nt: TGTGCCAGCAGTCGTAGCGGGGGGCCTTACAATGAGCAGTTCTTC; CDR3aa: CASSRSGGPYNEQFF
j_gene: TRBJ2-1; abundance: NA; v_gene: TRBV5-4; d_gene: NA; CDR3nt: TGTGCCAGCAGCTTCGTGGGAGGAGGCAATGAGCAGTTCTTC; CDR3aa: CASSFVGGGNEQFF
j_gene: TRBJ1-3; abundance: NA; v_gene: TRBV27; d_gene: NA; CDR3nt: TGTGCCAGCAGTTCTCAACCGCTATCTGGAAACACCATATATTTT; CDR3aa: CASSSQPLSGNTIYF
j_gene: TRBJ1-5; abundance: NA; v_gene: TRBV6-6; d_gene: NA; CDR3nt: TGTGCCAGCAGTTCGACAGACTATAGCAATCAGCCCCAGCATTTT; CDR3aa: CASSSTDYSNQPQHF
j_gene: TRBJ1-5; abundance: NA; v_gene: TRBV27; d_gene: NA; CDR3nt: TGTGCCAGCAGTTTAGTAGGGGGAGAGCAGCCCCAGCATTTT; CDR3aa: CASSLVGGEQPQHF
j_gene: TRBJ2-7; abundance: NA; v_gene: TRBV7-9; d_gene: TRBD1; CDR3nt: TGTGCCAGCAGCCGCAGGGGGCGCGAAAACGAGCAGTACTTC; CDR3aa: CASSRRGRENEQYF
j_gene: TRBJ1-1; abundance: NA; v_gene: TRBV7-6; d_gene: NA; CDR3nt: TGTGCCAGCAGCTTAGATCCAGGGGTAGTTAACACTGAAGCTTTCTTT; CDR3aa: CASSLDPGVVNTEAFF
j_gene: TRBJ2-7; abundance: NA; v_gene: TRBV4-1; d_gene: NA; CDR3nt: TGCGCCAGCAGCCAAGTTACAGGGCGCTACACCTACGAGCAGTACTTC; CDR3aa: CASSQVTGRYTYEQYF
j_gene: TRBJ1-5; abundance: NA; v_gene: TRBV6-1; d_gene: NA; CDR3nt: TGTGCCAGCAGTGACCTCCGGACAGCATATTATAGCAATCAGCCCCAGCATTTT; CDR3aa: CASSDLRTAYYSNQPQHF
j_gene: TRBJ1-6; abundance: NA; v_gene: TRBV25-1; d_gene: NA; CDR3nt: TGTGCCAGCAGTGTGCTGACGGTTGTACACTATAATTCACCCCTCCACTTT; CDR3aa: CASSVLTVVHYNSPLHF
j_gene: TRBJ2-7; abundance: NA; v_gene: TRBV7-8; d_gene: TRBD2; CDR3nt: TGTGCCAGCAGCTTAGATGATAGCGGGGACGAGCAGTACTTC; CDR3aa: CASSLDDSGDEQYF
j_gene: TRBJ2-7; abundance: NA; v_gene: TRBV4-1; d_gene: TRBD2; CDR3nt: TGCGCCAGCAGCCAAGATAACGGGGGGTACGAGCAGTACTTC; CDR3aa: CASSQDNGGYEQYF
j_gene: TRBJ2-5; abundance: NA; v_gene: TRBV30; d_gene: NA; CDR3nt: TGTGCCTGGAGCTGGGTAGAAGAGACCCAGTACTTC; CDR3aa: CAWSWVEETQYF
j_gene: TRBJ1-1; abundance: NA; v_gene: TRBV29-1; d_gene: TRBD1; CDR3nt: TGCAGCGTTGAAGACCCCAGGGGGCAAACTGAAGCTTTCTTT; CDR3aa: CSVEDPRGQTEAFF
j_gene: TRBJ2-5; abundance: NA; v_gene: TRBV15; d_gene: TRBD2; CDR3nt: TGTGCCACCAGCAGAACTAGCGGGAGGGCCAGAGAGACCCAGTACTTC; CDR3aa: CATSRTSGRARETQYF
j_gene: TRBJ2-1; abundance: NA; v_gene: TRBV7-9; d_gene: TRBD1; CDR3nt: TGTGCCAGCAGCCAGCCGGGACAGGCAGGTAATGAGCAGTTCTTC; CDR3aa: CASSQPGQAGNEQFF
j_gene: TRBJ1-1; abundance: once; v_gene: TRBV27; d_gene: NA; CDR3nt: TGTGCCAGCAGTTTATCCCCGGGAGTCATCGCTGAAGCTTTCTTT; CDR3aa: CASSLSPGVIAEAFF
j_gene: TRBJ1-4; abundance: NA; v_gene: TRBV7-9; d_gene: NA; CDR3nt: TGTGCCAGCAGCTTAGGTGACGAAAAACTGTTTTTT; CDR3aa: CASSLGDEKLFF
j_gene: TRBJ2-1; abundance: NA; v_gene: TRBV19; d_gene: NA; CDR3nt: TGTGCCAGTAGTATAGCGGACGGTATGAGAAATGAGCAGTTCTTC; CDR3aa: CASSIADGMRNEQFF
j_gene: TRBJ2-5; abundance: NA; v_gene: TRBV5-6; d_gene: NA; CDR3nt: TGTGCCAGCAGCTTGGTTTTCGAGGAAGGGGAGACCCAGTACTTC; CDR3aa: CASSLVFEEGETQYF
j_gene: TRBJ2-3; abundance: NA; v_gene: TRBV7-9; d_gene: NA; CDR3nt: TGTGCCAGCAGCTTAGACGAGCGGAGTACTACAGATACGCAGTATTTT; CDR3aa: CASSLDERSTTDTQYF